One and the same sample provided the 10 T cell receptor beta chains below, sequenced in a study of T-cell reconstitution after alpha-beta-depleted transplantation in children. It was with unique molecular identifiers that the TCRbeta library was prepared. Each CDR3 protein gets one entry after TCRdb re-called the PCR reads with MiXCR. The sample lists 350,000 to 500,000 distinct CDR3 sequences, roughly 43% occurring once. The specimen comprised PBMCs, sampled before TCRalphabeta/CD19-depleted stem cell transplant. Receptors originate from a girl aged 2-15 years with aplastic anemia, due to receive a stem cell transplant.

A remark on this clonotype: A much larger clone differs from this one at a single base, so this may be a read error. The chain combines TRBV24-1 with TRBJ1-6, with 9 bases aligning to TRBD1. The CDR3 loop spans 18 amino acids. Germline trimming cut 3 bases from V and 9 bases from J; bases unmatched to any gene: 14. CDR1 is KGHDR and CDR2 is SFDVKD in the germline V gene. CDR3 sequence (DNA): TGTGCCACCAGTGATGGGGGGGACAGGGTGAGCTGGAGTTCACCCCTCCACTTT. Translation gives CATSDGGDRVSWSSPLHF.

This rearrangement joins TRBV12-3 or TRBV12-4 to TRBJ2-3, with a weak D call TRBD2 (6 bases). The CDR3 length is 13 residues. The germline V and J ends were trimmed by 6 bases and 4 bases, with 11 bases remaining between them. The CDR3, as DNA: TGTGCCAGCAGCACGGGGAGGTCAGATACGCAGTATTTT. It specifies CASSTGRSDTQYF.

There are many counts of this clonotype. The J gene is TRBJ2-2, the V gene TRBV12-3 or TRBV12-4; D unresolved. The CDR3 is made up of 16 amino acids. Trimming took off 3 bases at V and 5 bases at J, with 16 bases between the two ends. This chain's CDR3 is CASSLYEYGETGELFF. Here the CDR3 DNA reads TGTGCCAGCAGTTTGTACGAGTATGGGGAAACCGGGGAGCTGTTTTTT.

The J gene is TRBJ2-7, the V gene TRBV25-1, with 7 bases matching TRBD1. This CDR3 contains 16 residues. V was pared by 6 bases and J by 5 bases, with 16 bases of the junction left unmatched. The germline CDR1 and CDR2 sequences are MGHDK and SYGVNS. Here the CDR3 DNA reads TGTGCCAGCAGGGATACCTCGGTAGGGGGCGGCGACGAGCAGTACTTC. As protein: CASRDTSVGGGDEQYF.

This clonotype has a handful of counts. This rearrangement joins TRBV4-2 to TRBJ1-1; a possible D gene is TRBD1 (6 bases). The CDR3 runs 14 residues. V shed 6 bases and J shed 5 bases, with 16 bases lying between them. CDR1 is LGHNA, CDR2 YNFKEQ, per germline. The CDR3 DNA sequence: TGTGCCAGCAGTTTCGAACAGGGCAGGACTGAAGCTTTCTTT. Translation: CASSFEQGRTEAFF.

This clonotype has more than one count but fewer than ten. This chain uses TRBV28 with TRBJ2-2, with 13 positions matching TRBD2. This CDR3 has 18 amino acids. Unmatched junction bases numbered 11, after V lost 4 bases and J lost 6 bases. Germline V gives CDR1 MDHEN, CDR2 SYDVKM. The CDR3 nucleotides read TGTGCCAGCAGTTCCTCGGGACTAGCGGGACCAAAATCCGGGGAGCTGTTTTTT. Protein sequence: CASSSSGLAGPKSGELFF.

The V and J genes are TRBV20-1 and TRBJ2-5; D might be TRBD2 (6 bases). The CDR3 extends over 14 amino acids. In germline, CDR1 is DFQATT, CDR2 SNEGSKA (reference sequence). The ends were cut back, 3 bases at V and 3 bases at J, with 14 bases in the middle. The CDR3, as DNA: TGCAGTGCTAGCGCGGGACCCCTAAAAGAGACCCAGTACTTC. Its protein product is CSASAGPLKETQYF.

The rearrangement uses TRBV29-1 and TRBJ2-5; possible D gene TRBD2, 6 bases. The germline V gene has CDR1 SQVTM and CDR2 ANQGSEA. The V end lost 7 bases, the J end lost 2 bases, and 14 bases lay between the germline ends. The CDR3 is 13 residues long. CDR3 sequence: CSAGGRLQETQYF. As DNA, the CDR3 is TGCAGCGCCGGGGGACGGTTGCAAGAGACCCAGTACTTC.

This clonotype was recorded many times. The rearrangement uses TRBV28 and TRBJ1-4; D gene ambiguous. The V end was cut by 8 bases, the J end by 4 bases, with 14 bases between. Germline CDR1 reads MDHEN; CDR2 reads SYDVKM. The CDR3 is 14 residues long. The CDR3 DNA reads TGTGCCAGCGGAAAGGCAGGCTATAATGAAAAACTGTTTTTT. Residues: CASGKAGYNEKLFF.

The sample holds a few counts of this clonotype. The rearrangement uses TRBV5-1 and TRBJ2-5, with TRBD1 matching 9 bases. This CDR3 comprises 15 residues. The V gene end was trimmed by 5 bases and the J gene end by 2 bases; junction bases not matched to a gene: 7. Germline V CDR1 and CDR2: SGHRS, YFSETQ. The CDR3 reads CASRTPGQGQETQYF. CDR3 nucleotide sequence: TGCGCCAGCAGAACCCCAGGACAGGGGCAAGAGACCCAGTACTTC.